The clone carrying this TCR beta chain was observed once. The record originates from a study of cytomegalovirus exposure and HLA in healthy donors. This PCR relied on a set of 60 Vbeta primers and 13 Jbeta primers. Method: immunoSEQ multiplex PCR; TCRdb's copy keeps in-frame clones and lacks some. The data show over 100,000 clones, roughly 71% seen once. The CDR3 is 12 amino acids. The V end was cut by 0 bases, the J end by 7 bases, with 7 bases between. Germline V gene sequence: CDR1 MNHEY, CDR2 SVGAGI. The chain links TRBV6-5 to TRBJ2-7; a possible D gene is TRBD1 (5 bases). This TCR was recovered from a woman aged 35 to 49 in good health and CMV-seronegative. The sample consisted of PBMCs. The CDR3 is CASSYSPGEQYF. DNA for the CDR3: TGTGCCAGCAGTTACTCCCCAGGGGAGCAGTACTTC.